A selection of T cell receptor beta chains follows, all from one sample in a study of blood T cell repertoires in COVID-19. Clones were sequenced by immunoSEQ multiplex PCR, and TCRdb holds only the in-frame ones, with some missing. The sample consists of about 400,000 clones, approximately 85% of them appearing once. The sequenced material came from PBMCs or T cells enriched from blood (not recorded which). These TCRs come from a woman aged 35 to 49 with acute COVID-19. Each CDR3 is given with its conserved first and last residue. D genes are given only for firm matches. Clone size is given for some rows only: seen once, a few or many times, or a class if the clone is expanded.

V,size,J,D,DNA,CDR3
TRBV19,once,TRBJ1-2,NA,TGTGCCAGTAGTATAAAGACAGGCGCTAACTATGGCTACACCTTC,CASSIKTGANYGYTF
TRBV7-2,NA,TRBJ2-1,NA,TGTGCCAGCAGGGGAGGACCGGAGGTCCACAATGAGCAGTTCTTC,CASRGGPEVHNEQFF
TRBV27,NA,TRBJ1-3,TRBD1,TGTGCCAGCTGGGACAGATCCTCTGGAAACACCATATATTTT,CASWDRSSGNTIYF
TRBV24-1,NA,TRBJ2-3,TRBD2,TGTGCCACCAGTGAGGCGGGGGGGGCTGGAGATACGCAGTATTTT,CATSEAGGAGDTQYF
TRBV6-1,NA,TRBJ1-5,NA,TGTGCCAGCAGTTGGGGGGAACGGCAGCCCCAGCATTTT,CASSWGERQPQHF
TRBV7-9,once,TRBJ1-2,NA,TGTGCCAGCAGCTTTTCAGATGGCTACACCTTC,CASSFSDGYTF
TRBV15,once,TRBJ1-5,NA,TGTGCCACCAGCAGCGGGTCTCAGCCCCAGCATTTT,CATSSGSQPQHF
TRBV19,NA,TRBJ1-6,TRBD1,TGTGCCAGTAGTATAGACCAAGGGACAGCCTATAATTCACCCCTCCACTTT,CASSIDQGTAYNSPLHF
TRBV24-1,NA,TRBJ2-1,NA,TGTGCCACCAGTGATGAGCCCCACGCTCATGAGCAGTTCTTC,CATSDEPHAHEQFF
TRBV14,NA,TRBJ1-4,NA,TGTGCCAGCAGCCGCCGACTTAATGAAAAACTGTTTTTT,CASSRRLNEKLFF
TRBV4-1,NA,TRBJ2-3,TRBD2,TGCGCCAGCAGTCTTGGACTAGCCCCAGATACGCAGTATTTT,CASSLGLAPDTQYF
TRBV30,NA,TRBJ1-2,TRBD1,TGTGCCTGGAGTCTGACAGGGGGCGCAGAAACTGGCTACACCTTC,CAWSLTGGAETGYTF
TRBV30,NA,TRBJ1-6,NA,TGTGCCTGGAGTGCTACAGGTGCCAATTCACCCCTCCACTTT,CAWSATGANSPLHF
TRBV28,NA,TRBJ1-2,TRBD1,TGTGCCAGCAGAAAAGGACAGGACTATGGCTACACCTTC,CASRKGQDYGYTF
TRBV7-8,NA,TRBJ2-7,NA,TGTGCCAGCAGGGCGGTGGTTCTTAGCGAGCAGTACTTC,CASRAVVLSEQYF
TRBV20-1,NA,TRBJ2-7,NA,TGCAGTGCTAGTTCGGGACACTACGAGCAGTACTTC,CSASSGHYEQYF
TRBV6-5,few,TRBJ1-1,TRBD1,TGTGCCAGCAGAAACAGGGGGCCCGCGAACACTGAAGCTTTCTTT,CASRNRGPANTEAFF
TRBV11-2,NA,TRBJ1-2,NA,TGTGCCAGCAGCTTGGAATCGGGGGGTGGCTACACCTTC,CASSLESGGGYTF
TRBV15,NA,TRBJ2-3,NA,TGTGCCACCAGTTGGGACACCCATAGCACAGATACGCAGTATTTT,CATSWDTHSTDTQYF
TRBV6-5,NA,TRBJ1-5,TRBD1,TGTGCCGGGGACAGGGGGGATCAGCCCCAGCATTTT,CAGDRGDQPQHF
TRBV4-1,NA,TRBJ1-4,NA,TGCGCCAGCAGCCAAATACGGAACCGGGAGCATAATGAAAAACTGTTTTTT,CASSQIRNREHNEKLFF
TRBV7-2,NA,TRBJ1-6,NA,TGTGCCAGCAGCTTAGGGCAGGGGAATAATTCACCCCTCCACTTT,CASSLGQGNNSPLHF
TRBV5-4,NA,TRBJ2-7,NA,TGTGCCAGCAGCAACTACTACGAGCAGTACTTC,CASSNYYEQYF
TRBV11-3,NA,TRBJ2-7,TRBD2,TGTGCCAGCAGCCCGGATCGGGGGGTTTCCTACGAGCAGTACTTC,CASSPDRGVSYEQYF
TRBV3-1/TRBV3-2,NA,TRBJ2-1,TRBD2,TGTGCCAGCAGCCAGGACGGGGGGGCCTACAATGAGCAGTTCTTC,CASSQDGGAYNEQFF
TRBV9,NA,TRBJ1-3,NA,TGTGCCAGCAGCGGTACCGGACTCCTCTCTGGAAACACCATATATTTT,CASSGTGLLSGNTIYF
TRBV3-1/TRBV3-2,NA,TRBJ2-1,TRBD1,TGTGCCAGCAGCCAATCCCGACAGGGAGTCGGCAATGAGCAGTTCTTC,CASSQSRQGVGNEQFF
TRBV5-6,NA,TRBJ1-3,NA,TGTGCCAGCAGCCAAATACGCCGGGGCACCATATATTTT,CASSQIRRGTIYF
TRBV19,once,TRBJ1-2,TRBD1,TGTGCCAGTAGTCCTACACAGGGGTATGGCTATGGCTACACCTTC,CASSPTQGYGYGYTF
TRBV5-1,NA,TRBJ2-2,TRBD2,TGCGCCAGCAGCTTAAGCGGGGTATCAGGGGAGCTGTTTTTT,CASSLSGVSGELFF
TRBV18,NA,TRBJ2-2,NA,TGTGCCAGCTCACCGGCAGGGGAAACCGGGGAGCTGTTTTTT,CASSPAGETGELFF
TRBV6-5,once,TRBJ2-7,NA,TGTGCCAGCAGTCAACAGGGAGACGAGCAGTACTTC,CASSQQGDEQYF
TRBV29-1,NA,TRBJ1-1,NA,TGCAGCGTTGTGGTACAGGGTGAAGCTTTCTTT,CSVVVQGEAFF
TRBV2,NA,TRBJ2-1,TRBD2,TGTGCCAGCAGAGAGACTAGCGGGGGATACAATGAGCAGTTCTTC,CASRETSGGYNEQFF
TRBV24-1,NA,TRBJ1-4,TRBD1,TGTGCCACCGGAGACAGGGGCGCAACTAATGAAAAACTGTTTTTT,CATGDRGATNEKLFF
TRBV5-1,NA,TRBJ1-1,NA,TGCGCCAGCAGTCAGGGGAGTGACACTGAAGCTTTCTTT,CASSQGSDTEAFF
TRBV28,NA,TRBJ1-1,TRBD1,TGTGCCAGCAGTTTCCCACCGGGACAGCTCATGAACACTGAAGCTTTCTTT,CASSFPPGQLMNTEAFF
TRBV5-4,NA,TRBJ1-1,TRBD1,TGTGCCAGCAGCAAACACGACAGGGTGACTGAAGCTTTCTTT,CASSKHDRVTEAFF
TRBV12-3/TRBV12-4,once,TRBJ1-1,NA,TGTGCCAGCAGTTTAGGAGCAAGTGAAGCTTTCTTT,CASSLGASEAFF
TRBV7-9,NA,TRBJ1-2,TRBD1,TGTGCCAGCAGCGCATCAACACCAGGGGGCGCGGGTGGCTACACCTTC,CASSASTPGGAGGYTF
TRBV7-8,once,TRBJ2-5,TRBD1,TGTGCCAGCAGCTGGGCCGGACAGGGGGCGGAGACCCAGTACTTC,CASSWAGQGAETQYF
TRBV7-9,NA,TRBJ1-6,NA,TGTGCCAGCAGCTTAGGCCAGGGGCGGACACCCCTCCACTTT,CASSLGQGRTPLHF
TRBV2,NA,TRBJ1-5,NA,TGTGCCACCGGACAAAAAAGCAATCAGCCCCAGCATTTT,CATGQKSNQPQHF
TRBV5-1,NA,TRBJ2-1,TRBD2,TGCGCCAGCAGCTCGGGGGAGGGCAGGGAGCAGTTCTTC,CASSSGEGREQFF
TRBV30,NA,TRBJ1-2,NA,TGTGCCTGGAGTTTGGGGCCTGCCTATGGCTACACCTTC,CAWSLGPAYGYTF
TRBV7-9,NA,TRBJ2-1,TRBD1,TGTGCCAGCGGGGGTATGGGGACAGATGACAATGAGCAGTTCTTC,CASGGMGTDDNEQFF
TRBV5-4,once,TRBJ1-2,NA,TGTGCCAGCAGCTTGCTACAGGGTTATGGCTACACCTTC,CASSLLQGYGYTF
TRBV12-5,few,TRBJ1-5,NA,TGTGCTAGTGGCTTGCTGAATCAGCCCCAGCATTTT,CASGLLNQPQHF
TRBV5-1,NA,TRBJ1-1,TRBD1,TGCGCCAGCAGCTATCTACAGGGGGGCACTGAAGCTTTCTTT,CASSYLQGGTEAFF
TRBV5-1,NA,TRBJ2-3,TRBD2,TGCGCCAGCAGCTTAGGGACTAGGGGAACGGATACGCAGTATTTT,CASSLGTRGTDTQYF
TRBV5-1,NA,TRBJ2-7,NA,TGCGCCAGCAGCTTCGATGGGGCAGTGTACGAGCAGTACTTC,CASSFDGAVYEQYF